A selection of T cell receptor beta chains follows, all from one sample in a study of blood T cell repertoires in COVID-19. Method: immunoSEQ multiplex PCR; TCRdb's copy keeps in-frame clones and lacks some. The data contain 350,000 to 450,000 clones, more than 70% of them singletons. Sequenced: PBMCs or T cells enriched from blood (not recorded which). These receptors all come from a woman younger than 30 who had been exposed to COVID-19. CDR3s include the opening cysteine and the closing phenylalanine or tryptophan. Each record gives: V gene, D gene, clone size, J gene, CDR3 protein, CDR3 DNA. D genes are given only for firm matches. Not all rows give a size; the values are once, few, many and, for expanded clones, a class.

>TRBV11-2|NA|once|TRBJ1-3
CASRADGGSGNTIYF
TGTGCCAGCAGAGCGGACGGGGGCTCTGGAAACACCATATATTTT
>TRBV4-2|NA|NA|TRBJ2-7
CASSQAGRGYEQYF
TGTGCCAGCAGCCAAGCCGGCAGGGGCTACGAGCAGTACTTC
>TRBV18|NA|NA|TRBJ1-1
CASSQDRLNTEAFF
TGTGCCAGCTCACAGGACAGACTGAACACTGAAGCTTTCTTT
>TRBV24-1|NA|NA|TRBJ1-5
CATGDSSNQPQHF
TGTGCCACCGGCGACAGTAGCAATCAGCCCCAGCATTTT
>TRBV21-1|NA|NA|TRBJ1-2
CASRLGTGAREGYTF
TGTGCCAGCAGACTAGGGACAGGGGCTAGAGAAGGCTACACCTTC
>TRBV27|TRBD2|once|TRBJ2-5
CASSFGLAEPEVYF
TGTGCCAGCAGTTTCGGCCTAGCGGAGCCCGAGGTTTACTTC
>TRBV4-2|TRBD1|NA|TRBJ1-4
CASSQGGQWEKLFF
TGTGCCAGCAGCCAAGGGGGACAGTGGGAAAAACTGTTTTTT
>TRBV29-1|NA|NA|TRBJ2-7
CSVESAGARKYF
TGCAGCGTTGAAAGCGCGGGGGCTAGAAAGTACTTC
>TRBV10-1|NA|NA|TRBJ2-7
CASPTRERNYEQYF
TGCGCCAGTCCCACCCGGGAACGAAACTACGAGCAGTACTTC
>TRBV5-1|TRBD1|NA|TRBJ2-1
CASSPGTGSAYEQFF
TGCGCCAGTAGTCCCGGGACAGGGAGTGCATATGAGCAGTTCTTC
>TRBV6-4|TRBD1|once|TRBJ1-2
CASSDSGTGRHGYTF
TGTGCCAGCAGTGATTCCGGGACAGGGAGGCATGGCTACACCTTC
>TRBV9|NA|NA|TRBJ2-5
CASSPGAETQYF
TGTGCCAGCAGCCCAGGGGCGGAGACCCAGTACTTC
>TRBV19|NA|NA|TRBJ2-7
CASSGLTYEQYF
TGTGCCAGTAGCGGACTTACCTACGAGCAGTACTTC
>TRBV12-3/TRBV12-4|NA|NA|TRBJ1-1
CASSGGVVTEAFF
TGTGCCAGCAGTGGCGGGGTTGTCACTGAAGCTTTCTTT
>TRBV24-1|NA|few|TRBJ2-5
CATSDLGGPETQYF
TGTGCCACCAGTGATTTGGGGGGCCCAGAGACCCAGTACTTC
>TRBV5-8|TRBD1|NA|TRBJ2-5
CASSLGRTGRQETQYF
TGTGCCAGCAGCTTGGGAAGGACAGGCCGACAAGAGACCCAGTACTTC
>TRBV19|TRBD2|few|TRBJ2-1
CASSIPRLATSYNEQFF
TGTGCCAGTAGTATCCCCCGACTAGCGACTTCCTACAATGAGCAGTTCTTC
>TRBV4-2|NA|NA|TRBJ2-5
CASSRTLALGETQYF
TGTGCCAGCAGCCGAACACTAGCCCTGGGCGAGACCCAGTACTTC